What follows are 16 T cell receptor beta chains derived from one specimen sequenced in a study of blood T cells in healthy people across ages. For the second PCR, which ran for about 6 to 12 cycles, a sample-barcoded 5' primer and a J-beta primer mix were used. TCRdb ran MiXCR on the 5' RACE reads and lists one entry per CDR3 protein. The table has more than 500,000 distinct CDR3 sequences, roughly 28% seen once. The sample taken for sequencing was blood. These receptors were taken from a woman in her sixties or seventies in good health.

The rearrangement uses TRBV7-2 and TRBJ1-2; 10 nucleotides align to TRBD1. The length of the CDR3 is 13 residues. Unmatched junction bases numbered 9, after V lost 10 bases and J lost 7 bases. CDR1 and CDR2 from the germline V gene are SGHTA and FQGNSA. The CDR3 sequence is CANIRDRGPGYTF. CDR3 in DNA: TGTGCCAACATCCGTGACAGGGGGCCTGGCTACACCTTC. Based on the CDR3 plus reference TRBV7-2 and TRBJ1-2, the full variable domain is GAGVSQSPSNKVTEKGKDVELRCDPISGHTALYWYRQSLGQGLEFLIYFQGNSAPDKSGLPSDRFSAERTGGSVSTLTIQRTQQEDSAVYLCANIRDRGPGYTFGSGTRLTVV.

This sequence joins TRBV5-1 and TRBJ1-2; D is unclear. This CDR3 spans 14 amino acids. Germline CDR1 SGHRS, CDR2 YFSETQ. V lost 1 base and J 3 bases, leaving 10 bases between the germline ends. The CDR3, as DNA: TGCGCCAGCAGCTTGACCCCTGGGGACTATGGCTACACCTTC. Its translation: CASSLTPGDYGYTF.

The gene calls are TRBV21-1 and TRBJ2-5. TRBV21-1 is noted as a pseudogene. The CDR3 is made up of 10 amino acids. In nucleotides, the CDR3 is TGTGCCAGGTTCCAAGAGACCCAGTACTTC. It yields the protein CARFQETQYF.

This clonotype was observed a handful of times. The gene calls are TRBV24-1 and TRBJ1-2; D possibly corresponds to TRBD1 (5 bases). Germline CDR1 KGHDR, CDR2 SFDVKD. V was clipped by 4 bases and J by 3 bases, with 11 bases between them. The CDR3 is 14 residues long. The CDR3 DNA reads TGTGCCACCAGTGACACCGGGACTGACTATGGCTACACCTTC. Translation: CATSDTGTDYGYTF.

For the CDR3, the DNA is TGCGCCAGCAGCCAAAGAGCCCAGCGGGGGGCAATTTACAATGAGCAGTTCTTC. Its translation is CASSQRAQRGAIYNEQFF. The chain has TRBV4-3 and TRBJ2-1, with 9 bases matching TRBD2. There are 18 residues in the CDR3. Trimming took 2 bases from V and 4 from J; bases not matched to a gene: 12. Germline V gene sequence: CDR1 LGHNA, CDR2 YSLEER.

A remark on this clonotype: This clone may be a read error of a much larger clone one base away. The gene calls are TRBV27 and TRBJ1-4, with D tentatively TRBD1 (6 bases). Germline CDR1 is MNHEY and CDR2 is SMNVEV (reference sequence). The CDR3 runs to 14 residues. The CDR3 protein is CASRPAGAGERLFF. CDR3 DNA sequence: TGTGCCAGCAGGCCGGCGGGGGCCGGTGAAAGACTGTTTTTT.

V gene TRBV7-2 combines with J gene TRBJ2-5, with 10 positions matching TRBD2. The junction had 13 bases not matched to a gene; V was cut back by 1 base and J by 5 bases. Germline lookup yields CDR1 SGHTA and CDR2 FQGNSA. The CDR3 contains 18 residues. The CDR3 is CASSLVWGSGGPMETQYF. CDR3 bases: TGTGCCAGCAGCTTAGTTTGGGGTAGCGGGGGGCCCATGGAGACCCAGTACTTC. The full variable domain, in which reference TRBV7-2 and TRBJ2-5 provide the parts outside the CDR3, is GAGVSQSPSNKVTEKGKDVELRCDPISGHTALYWYRQSLGQGLEFLIYFQGNSAPDKSGLPSDRFSAERTGGSVSTLTIQRTQQEDSAVYLCASSLVWGSGGPMETQYFGPGTRLLVL.

The V call is TRBV3-1, the J call TRBJ2-4; 12 bases are a match to TRBD2. Germline CDR1 is LGHDT and CDR2 is YNNKEL (reference sequence). The V segment lost 4 bases and the J segment 2 bases; nucleotides outside the gene matches: 12. This CDR3 has 19 residues. The CDR3: CASSLSPSGGAGTKNIQYF. CDR3 coding DNA: TGTGCCAGCAGCCTCAGCCCTAGCGGGGGGGCCGGGACCAAAAACATTCAGTACTTC. Full variable domain (missing parts from reference TRBV3-1 and TRBJ2-4): DTAVSQTPKYLVTQMGNDKSIKCEQNLGHDTMYWYKQDSKKFLKIMFSYNNKELIINETVPNRFSPKSPDKAHLNLHINSLELGDSAVYFCASSLSPSGGAGTKNIQYFGAGTRLSVL.

This clonotype was observed a handful of times. The V call is TRBV24-1, the J call TRBJ2-2; TRBD1 matches at 10 bases. The length of the CDR3 is 14 residues. V trimming: 9 bases; J trimming: 4 bases; junction bases outside the gene matches: 4. The germline V gene encodes CDR1 KGHDR and CDR2 SFDVKD. The CDR3 nucleotides are TGTGCCACCCGGGACAGGGGAAGCACCGGGGAGCTGTTTTTT. Translated: CATRDRGSTGELFF.

V and J are TRBV7-3 and TRBJ2-3, with 11 bases fitting TRBD2. The CDR3 loop spans 16 amino acids. Germline CDR1 and CDR2: SGHTA and FQGTGA. Trimming cost V 3 bases and J 5 bases; bases outside gene matches: 7. CDR3 region: CASSFLAGGSQDTQYF. In nucleotides, the CDR3 is TGTGCCAGCAGCTTTCTAGCGGGGGGAAGTCAAGATACGCAGTATTTT.

The CDR3 nucleotides read TGTGCCAGCAGGGAAACGCTAGCGGGGGGACTCAAGAACATTCAGTACTTC. Its protein product is CASRETLAGGLKNIQYF. This rearrangement joins TRBV2 to TRBJ2-4, with 11 positions matching TRBD2. The germline V gene has CDR1 SNHLY and CDR2 FYNNEI. Trimming took 6 bases from V and 7 from J; bases not matched to a gene: 14. There are 17 residues in the CDR3.

The gene calls are TRBV9 and TRBJ2-3; 8 bases agree with TRBD2. With 3 bases clipped from V and 0 bases from J, the junction kept 9 bases outside the gene matches. The CDR3 extends over 17 amino acids. Germline values: CDR1 SGDLS, CDR2 YYNGEE. CDR3 nucleotide sequence: TGTGCCAGCAGCGGCAGGGGCGGGGGGACTAGCACAGATACGCAGTATTTT. It encodes CASSGRGGGTSTDTQYF.

The chain has TRBV5-4 and TRBJ1-2; D is unclear. The ends were cut back, 3 bases at V and 7 bases at J, with 19 bases in the middle. This CDR3 contains 15 residues. Germline loops: CDR1 SGHNT, CDR2 YYREEE (reference sequence). The CDR3 reads CASSSPTEVWGGYTF. DNA of the CDR3: TGTGCCAGCAGCTCCCCCACGGAGGTCTGGGGTGGCTACACCTTC.

The V call is TRBV6-5, the J call TRBJ2-7; D gene unclear. The CDR3 sequence is 12 residues long. The V end lost 4 bases, the J end lost 6 bases, and 10 bases lay between the germline ends. Germline loops: CDR1 MNHEY, CDR2 SVGAGI. CDR3 in amino acids: CASSSAWGEQYF. CDR3 sequence (DNA): TGTGCCAGCAGTTCAGCCTGGGGCGAGCAGTACTTC.

The CDR3 DNA sequence: TGTGCCAGCAGCTTAGCGCCCAGCGGGGCGTACCAAGAGACCCAGTACTTC. It specifies CASSLAPSGAYQETQYF. The rearrangement joins TRBV7-2 to TRBJ2-5; TRBD2 matches at 7 bases. Germline assignment: CDR1 SGHTA and CDR2 FQGNSA. After removal of 0 bases from V and 0 bases from J, the junction contained 7 bases not matched to a gene. The CDR3 has 17 residues.

The chain employs TRBV12-3 or TRBV12-4 and TRBJ2-1; D not resolved. The CDR3 consists of 14 residues. The V end lost 4 bases, the J end lost 3 bases, and 10 bases lay between the germline ends. CDR3 amino acids: CASSWDSNYNEQFF. Written as DNA, the CDR3 is TGTGCCAGCAGTTGGGATAGCAACTACAATGAGCAGTTCTTC.